This TCR beta chain appears in the sequencing data of a study of cytomegalovirus exposure and HLA in healthy donors. It was with 60 Vbeta and 13 Jbeta primers that the PCR ran. The table came from immunoSEQ multiplex PCR; TCRdb's copy has only in-frame clones and leaves some out. The data show 150,000 to 160,000 clones, roughly 77% seen once. The length of the CDR3 is 14 residues. The V gene's germline CDR1 is SEHNR and CDR2 FQNEAQ (reference sequence). The V gene end was trimmed by 4 bases and the J gene end by 6 bases; junction bases not matched to a gene: 7. This chain connects TRBV7-9 to TRBJ1-1, with TRBD1 identical over 8 bases. This sequence originates from a man aged 30 to 39 in good health and CMV-seropositive. The sample consisted of PBMCs. The CDR3 sequence is CASSSTRTGPEAFF. In DNA, the CDR3 is TGTGCCAGCAGCTCGACTAGGACAGGGCCTGAAGCTTTCTTT.